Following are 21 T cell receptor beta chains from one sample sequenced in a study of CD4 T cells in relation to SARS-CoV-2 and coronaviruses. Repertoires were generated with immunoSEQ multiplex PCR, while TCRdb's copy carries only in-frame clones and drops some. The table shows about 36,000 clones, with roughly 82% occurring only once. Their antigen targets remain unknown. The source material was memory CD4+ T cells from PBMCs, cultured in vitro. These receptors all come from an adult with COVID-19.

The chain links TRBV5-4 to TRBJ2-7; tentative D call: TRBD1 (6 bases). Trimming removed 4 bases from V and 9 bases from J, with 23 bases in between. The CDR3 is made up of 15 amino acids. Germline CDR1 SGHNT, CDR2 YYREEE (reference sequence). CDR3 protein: CASSDGGQPFTRQYF. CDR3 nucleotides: TGTGCCAGCAGCGACGGCGGACAGCCTTTTACGCGGCAGTACTTC.

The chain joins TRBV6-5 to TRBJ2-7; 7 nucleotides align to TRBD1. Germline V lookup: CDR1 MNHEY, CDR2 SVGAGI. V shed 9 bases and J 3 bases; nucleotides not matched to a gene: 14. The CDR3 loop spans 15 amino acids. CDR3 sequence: CASMSRQGFVYEQYF. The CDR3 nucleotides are TGTGCCAGTATGAGTAGACAGGGATTTGTCTACGAGCAGTACTTC.

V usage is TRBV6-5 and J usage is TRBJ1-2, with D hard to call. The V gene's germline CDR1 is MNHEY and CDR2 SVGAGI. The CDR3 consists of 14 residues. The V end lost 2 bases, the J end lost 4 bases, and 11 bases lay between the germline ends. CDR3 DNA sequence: TGTGCCAGCAGTTACGTGGCAGGCGTCTATGGCTACACCTTC. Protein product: CASSYVAGVYGYTF.

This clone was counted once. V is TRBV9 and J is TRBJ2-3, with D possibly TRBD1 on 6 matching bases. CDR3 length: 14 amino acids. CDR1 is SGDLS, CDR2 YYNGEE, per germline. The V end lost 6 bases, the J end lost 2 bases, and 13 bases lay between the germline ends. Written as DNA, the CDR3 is TGTGCCAGCACCAAAACAGGGCTCACAGATACGCAGTATTTT. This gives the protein CASTKTGLTDTQYF. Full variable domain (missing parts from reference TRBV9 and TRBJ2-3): DSGVTQTPKHLITATGQRVTLRCSPRSGDLSVYWYQQSLDQGLQFLIQYYNGEERAKGNILERFSAQQFPDLHSELNLSSLELGDSALYFCASTKTGLTDTQYFGPGTRLTVL.

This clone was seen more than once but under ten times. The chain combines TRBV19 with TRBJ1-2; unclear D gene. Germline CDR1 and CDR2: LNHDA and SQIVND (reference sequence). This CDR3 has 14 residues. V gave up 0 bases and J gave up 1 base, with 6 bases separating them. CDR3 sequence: CASSIDKFNYGYTF. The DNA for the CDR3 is TGTGCCAGTAGTATAGACAAGTTTAACTATGGCTACACCTTC.

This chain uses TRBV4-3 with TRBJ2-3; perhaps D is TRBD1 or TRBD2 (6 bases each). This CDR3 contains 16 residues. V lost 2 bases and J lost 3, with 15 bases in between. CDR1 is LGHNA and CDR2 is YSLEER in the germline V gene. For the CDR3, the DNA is TGCGCCAGCAGCCAATCCTGGGGGGCGTTAACAGATACGCAGTATTTT. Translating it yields CASSQSWGALTDTQYF.

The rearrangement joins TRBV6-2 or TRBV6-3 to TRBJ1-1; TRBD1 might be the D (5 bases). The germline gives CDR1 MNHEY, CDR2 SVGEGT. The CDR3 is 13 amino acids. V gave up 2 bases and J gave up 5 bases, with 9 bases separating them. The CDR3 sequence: CASSYVWGTEAFF. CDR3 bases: TGTGCCAGCAGTTACGTTTGGGGGACTGAAGCTTTCTTT.

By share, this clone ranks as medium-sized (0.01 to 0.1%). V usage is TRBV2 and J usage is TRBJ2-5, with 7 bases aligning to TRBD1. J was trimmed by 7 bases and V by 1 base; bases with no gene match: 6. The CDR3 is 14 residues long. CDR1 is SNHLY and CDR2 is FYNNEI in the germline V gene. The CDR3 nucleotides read TGTGCCAGCAGTGAAGGAGACAGGGTCGGGACCCAGTACTTC. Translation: CASSEGDRVGTQYF.

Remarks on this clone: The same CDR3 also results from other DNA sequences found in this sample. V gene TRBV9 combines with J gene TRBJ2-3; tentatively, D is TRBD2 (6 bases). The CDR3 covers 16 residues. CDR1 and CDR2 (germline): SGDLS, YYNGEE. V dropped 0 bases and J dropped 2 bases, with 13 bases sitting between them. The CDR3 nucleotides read TGTGCCAGCAGCGTAGGTGGGAGGCGCCACACAGATACGCAGTATTTT. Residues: CASSVGGRRHTDTQYF.

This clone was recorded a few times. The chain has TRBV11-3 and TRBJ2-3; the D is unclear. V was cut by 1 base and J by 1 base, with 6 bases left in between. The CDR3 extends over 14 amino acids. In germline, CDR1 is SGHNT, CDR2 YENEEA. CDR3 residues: CASSLAGGTDTQYF. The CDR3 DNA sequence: TGTGCCAGCAGCTTAGCGGGTGGCACAGATACGCAGTATTTT.

The CDR3 bases are TGTGCCAGCAGCAGGGATATATCTTCCTACGAGCAGTACTTC. It translates to CASSRDISSYEQYF. The chain recombines TRBV27 with TRBJ2-7; tentative D call: TRBD1 (5 bases). Per germline, CDR1 MNHEY and CDR2 SMNVEV (reference sequence). V was cut by 6 bases and J by 1 base, with 13 bases left in between. The CDR3 is 14 residues long.

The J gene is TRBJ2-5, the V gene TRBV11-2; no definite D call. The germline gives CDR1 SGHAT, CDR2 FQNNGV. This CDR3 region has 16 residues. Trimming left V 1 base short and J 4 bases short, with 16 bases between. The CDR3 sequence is CASSLVPGTTGETQYF. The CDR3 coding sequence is TGTGCCAGCAGCTTAGTTCCAGGTACAACCGGAGAGACCCAGTACTTC.

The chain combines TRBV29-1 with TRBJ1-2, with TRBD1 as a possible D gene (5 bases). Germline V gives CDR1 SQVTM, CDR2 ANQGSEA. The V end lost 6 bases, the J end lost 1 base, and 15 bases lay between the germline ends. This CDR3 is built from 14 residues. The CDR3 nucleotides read TGCAGCGTCGGTACCGTGGGGGTTAACTATGGCTACACCTTC. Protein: CSVGTVGVNYGYTF.

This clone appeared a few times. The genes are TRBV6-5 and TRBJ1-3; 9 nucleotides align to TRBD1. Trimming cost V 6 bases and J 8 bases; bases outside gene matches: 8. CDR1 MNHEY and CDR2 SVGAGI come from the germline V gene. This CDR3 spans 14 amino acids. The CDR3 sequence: CASSLRDRVDTIYF. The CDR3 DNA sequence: TGTGCCAGCAGCCTCCGGGACAGGGTAGACACCATATATTTT.

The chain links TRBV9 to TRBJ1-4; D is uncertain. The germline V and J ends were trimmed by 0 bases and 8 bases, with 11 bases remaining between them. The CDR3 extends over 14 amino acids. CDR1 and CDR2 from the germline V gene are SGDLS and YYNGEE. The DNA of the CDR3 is TGTGCCAGCAGCGTAGAGCCGCTGAGCGAAAAACTGTTTTTT. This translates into CASSVEPLSEKLFF.

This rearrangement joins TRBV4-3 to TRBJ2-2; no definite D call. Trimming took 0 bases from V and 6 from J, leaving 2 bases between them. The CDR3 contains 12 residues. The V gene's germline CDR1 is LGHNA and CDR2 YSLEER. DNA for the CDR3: TGCGCCAGCAGCCAAGAGGCCGGGGAGCTGTTTTTT. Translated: CASSQEAGELFF.

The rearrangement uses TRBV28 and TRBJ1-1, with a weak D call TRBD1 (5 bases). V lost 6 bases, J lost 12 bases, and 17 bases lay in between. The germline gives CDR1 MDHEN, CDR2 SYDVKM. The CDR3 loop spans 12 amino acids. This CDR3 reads CASSPIGGWTFF. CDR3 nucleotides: TGTGCCAGCAGCCCGATCGGGGGGTGGACTTTCTTT. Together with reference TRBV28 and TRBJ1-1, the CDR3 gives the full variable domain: DVKVTQSSRYLVKRTGEKVFLECVQDMDHENMFWYRQDPGLGLRLIYFSYDVKMKEKGDIPEGYSVSREKKERFSLILESASTNQTSMYLCASSPIGGWTFFGQGTRLTVV.

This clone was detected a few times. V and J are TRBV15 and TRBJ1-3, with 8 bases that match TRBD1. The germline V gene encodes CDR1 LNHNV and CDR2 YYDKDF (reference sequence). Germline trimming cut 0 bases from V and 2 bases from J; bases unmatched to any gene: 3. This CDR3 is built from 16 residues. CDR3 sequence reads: CATSREGTGPGNTIYF. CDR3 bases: TGTGCCACCAGCAGAGAGGGGACAGGTCCTGGAAACACCATATATTTT.

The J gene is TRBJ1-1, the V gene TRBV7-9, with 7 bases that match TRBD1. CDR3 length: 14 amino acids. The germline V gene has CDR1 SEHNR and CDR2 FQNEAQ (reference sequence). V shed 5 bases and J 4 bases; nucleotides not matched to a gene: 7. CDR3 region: CASSQQGGGTEAFF. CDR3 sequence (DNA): TGTGCCAGCAGCCAGCAGGGGGGGGGCACTGAAGCTTTCTTT.

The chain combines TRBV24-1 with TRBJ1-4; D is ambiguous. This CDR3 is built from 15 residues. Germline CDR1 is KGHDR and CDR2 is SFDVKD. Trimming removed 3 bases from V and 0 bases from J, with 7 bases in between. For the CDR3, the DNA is TGTGCCACCAGTGATGCAGGAGCAACTAATGAAAAACTGTTTTTT. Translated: CATSDAGATNEKLFF.

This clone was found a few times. In DNA form, the CDR3 reads TGCGCCAGCAGCTTGGTGAGCCCCTATAATTCACCCCTCCACTTT. Translated, it gives CASSLVSPYNSPLHF. The chain joins TRBV5-1 to TRBJ1-6; D uncertain. CDR1 is SGHRS and CDR2 is YFSETQ in the germline V gene. V was clipped by 0 bases and J by 2 bases, with 6 bases between them. The CDR3 sequence is 15 residues long.